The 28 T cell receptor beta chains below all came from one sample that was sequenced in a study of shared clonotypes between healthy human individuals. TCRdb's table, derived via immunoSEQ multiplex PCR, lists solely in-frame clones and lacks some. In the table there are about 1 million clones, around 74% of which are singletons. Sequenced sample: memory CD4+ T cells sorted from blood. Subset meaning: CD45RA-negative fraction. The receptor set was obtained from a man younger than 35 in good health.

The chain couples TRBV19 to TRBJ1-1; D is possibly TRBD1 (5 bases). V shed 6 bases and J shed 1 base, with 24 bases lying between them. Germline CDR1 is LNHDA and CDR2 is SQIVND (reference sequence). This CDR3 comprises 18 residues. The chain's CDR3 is CASSEIPNQGTRNTEAFF. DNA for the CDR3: TGTGCCAGTAGCGAGATACCGAACCAGGGAACCCGGAACACTGAAGCTTTCTTT.

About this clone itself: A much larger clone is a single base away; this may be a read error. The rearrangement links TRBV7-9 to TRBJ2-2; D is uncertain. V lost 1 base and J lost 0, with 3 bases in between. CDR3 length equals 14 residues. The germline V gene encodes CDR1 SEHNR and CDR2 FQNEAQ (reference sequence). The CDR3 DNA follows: TGTGCCAGCAGCTTAGGCACGAACACCGGGGAGCTGTTTTTT. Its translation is CASSLGTNTGELFF.

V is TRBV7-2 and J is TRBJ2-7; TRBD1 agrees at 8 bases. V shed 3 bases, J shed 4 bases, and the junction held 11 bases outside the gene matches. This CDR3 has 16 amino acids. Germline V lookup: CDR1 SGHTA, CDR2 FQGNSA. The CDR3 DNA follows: TGTGCCAGCAGCTTGATAATACGACAGGGGTTGTACGAGCAGTACTTC. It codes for CASSLIIRQGLYEQYF.

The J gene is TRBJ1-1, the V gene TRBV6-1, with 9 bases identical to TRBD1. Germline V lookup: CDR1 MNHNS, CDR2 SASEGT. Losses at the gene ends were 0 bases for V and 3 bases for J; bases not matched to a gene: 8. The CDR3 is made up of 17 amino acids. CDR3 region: CASSEAGTGKGYTEAFF. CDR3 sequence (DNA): TGTGCCAGCAGTGAAGCGGGGACAGGGAAAGGGTACACTGAAGCTTTCTTT.

The CDR3 nucleotides read TGTGCCAGCTCACCACAACTAGCGGGAGCTAACTACGAGCAGTACTTC. Translating gives CASSPQLAGANYEQYF. This chain links TRBV18 with TRBJ2-7; 11 bases map to TRBD2. V gave up 1 base and J gave up 3 bases; unmatched junction bases: 5. Germline CDR1 reads KGHSH; CDR2 reads LQKENI. This CDR3 spans 16 amino acids.

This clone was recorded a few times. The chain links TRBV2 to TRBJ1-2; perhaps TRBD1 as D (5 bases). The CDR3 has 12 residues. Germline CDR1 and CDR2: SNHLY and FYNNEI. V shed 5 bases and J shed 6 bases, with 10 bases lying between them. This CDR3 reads CASSIRQNGYTF. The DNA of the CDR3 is TGTGCCAGCAGTATACGACAGAATGGCTACACCTTC.

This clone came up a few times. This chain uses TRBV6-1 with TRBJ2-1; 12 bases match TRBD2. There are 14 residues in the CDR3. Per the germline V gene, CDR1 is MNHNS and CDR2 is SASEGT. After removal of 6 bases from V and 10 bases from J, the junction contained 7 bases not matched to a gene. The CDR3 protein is CASSRTSGVVEQFF. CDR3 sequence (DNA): TGTGCCAGCAGCAGGACTAGCGGGGTTGTGGAGCAGTTCTTC.

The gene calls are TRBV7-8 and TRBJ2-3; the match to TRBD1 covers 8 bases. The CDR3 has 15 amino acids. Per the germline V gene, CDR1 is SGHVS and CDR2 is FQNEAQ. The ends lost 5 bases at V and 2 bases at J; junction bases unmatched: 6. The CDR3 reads CASSGGDRLTDTQYF. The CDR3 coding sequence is TGTGCCAGCAGCGGAGGGGACAGGCTCACAGATACGCAGTATTTT.

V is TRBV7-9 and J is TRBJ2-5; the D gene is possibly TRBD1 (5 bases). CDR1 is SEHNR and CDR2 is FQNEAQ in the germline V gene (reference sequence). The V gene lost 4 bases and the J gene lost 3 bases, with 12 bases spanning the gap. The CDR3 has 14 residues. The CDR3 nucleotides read TGTGCCAGCAGCTCAAGGGGCAGGGAAGAGACCCAGTACTTC. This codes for CASSSRGREETQYF.

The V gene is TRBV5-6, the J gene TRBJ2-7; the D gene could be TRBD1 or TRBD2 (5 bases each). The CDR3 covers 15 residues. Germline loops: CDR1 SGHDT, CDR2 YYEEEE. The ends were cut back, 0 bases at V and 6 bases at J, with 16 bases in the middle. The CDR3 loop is CASSLVPSLGGEQYF. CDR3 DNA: TGTGCCAGCAGCTTGGTCCCTAGCCTTGGGGGCGAGCAGTACTTC.

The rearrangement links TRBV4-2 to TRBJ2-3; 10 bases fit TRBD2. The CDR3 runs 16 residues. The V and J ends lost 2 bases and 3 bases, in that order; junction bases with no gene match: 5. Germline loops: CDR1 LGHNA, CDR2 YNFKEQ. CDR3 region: CASSQFASGGTDTQYF. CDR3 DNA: TGTGCCAGCAGCCAATTCGCTAGCGGGGGAACAGATACGCAGTATTTT.

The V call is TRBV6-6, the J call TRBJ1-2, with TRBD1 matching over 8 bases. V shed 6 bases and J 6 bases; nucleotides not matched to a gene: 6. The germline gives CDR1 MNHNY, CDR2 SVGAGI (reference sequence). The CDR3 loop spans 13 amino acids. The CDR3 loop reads CASSRGQGNGYTF. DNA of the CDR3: TGTGCCAGCAGCCGCGGACAGGGCAATGGCTACACCTTC.

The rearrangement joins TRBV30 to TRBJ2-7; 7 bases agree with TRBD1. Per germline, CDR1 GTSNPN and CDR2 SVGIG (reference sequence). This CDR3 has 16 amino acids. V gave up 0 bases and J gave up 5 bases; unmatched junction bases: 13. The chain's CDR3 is CAWSVLGQGGKHEQYF. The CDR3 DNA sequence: TGTGCCTGGAGTGTACTCGGCCAAGGGGGCAAACACGAGCAGTACTTC.

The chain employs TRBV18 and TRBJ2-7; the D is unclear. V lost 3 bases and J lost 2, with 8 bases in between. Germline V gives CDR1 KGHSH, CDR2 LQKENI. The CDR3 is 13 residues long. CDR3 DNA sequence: TGTGCCAGCTCACCCCAGAGGACCTACGAGCAGTACTTC. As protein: CASSPQRTYEQYF.

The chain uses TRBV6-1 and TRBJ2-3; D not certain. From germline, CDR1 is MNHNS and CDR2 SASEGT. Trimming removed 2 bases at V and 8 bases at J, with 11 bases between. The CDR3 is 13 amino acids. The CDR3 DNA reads TGTGCCAGCAGTGAACAGGCACGAGGTACGCAGTATTTT. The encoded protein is CASSEQARGTQYF.

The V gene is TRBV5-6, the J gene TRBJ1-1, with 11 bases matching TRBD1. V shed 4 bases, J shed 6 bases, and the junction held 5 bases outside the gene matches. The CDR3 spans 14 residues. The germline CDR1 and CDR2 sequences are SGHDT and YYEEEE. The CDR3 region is CASSADRGLPEAFF. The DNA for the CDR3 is TGTGCCAGCAGCGCGGACAGGGGGCTACCTGAAGCTTTCTTT.

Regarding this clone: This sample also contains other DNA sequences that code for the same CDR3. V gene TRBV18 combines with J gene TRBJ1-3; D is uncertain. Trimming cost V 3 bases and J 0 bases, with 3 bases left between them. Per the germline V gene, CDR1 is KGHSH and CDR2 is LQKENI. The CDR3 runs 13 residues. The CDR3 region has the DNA TGTGCCAGCTCACCTAACTCTGGAAACACCATATATTTT. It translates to CASSPNSGNTIYF.

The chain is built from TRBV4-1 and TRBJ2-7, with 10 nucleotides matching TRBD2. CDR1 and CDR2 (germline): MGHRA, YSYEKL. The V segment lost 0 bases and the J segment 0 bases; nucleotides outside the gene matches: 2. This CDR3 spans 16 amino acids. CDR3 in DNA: TGCGCCAGCAGCCAAGACCTAGCGGGGGTCTCCTACGAGCAGTACTTC. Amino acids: CASSQDLAGVSYEQYF.

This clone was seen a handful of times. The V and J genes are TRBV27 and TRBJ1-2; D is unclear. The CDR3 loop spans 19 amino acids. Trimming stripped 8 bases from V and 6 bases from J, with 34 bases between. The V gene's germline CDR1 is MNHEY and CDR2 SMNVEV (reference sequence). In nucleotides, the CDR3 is TGTGCCAGCGCGCCCCCAGTTTACGATCTCCGGCAGGTATGGGATGGCTACACCTTC. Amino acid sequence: CASAPPVYDLRQVWDGYTF.

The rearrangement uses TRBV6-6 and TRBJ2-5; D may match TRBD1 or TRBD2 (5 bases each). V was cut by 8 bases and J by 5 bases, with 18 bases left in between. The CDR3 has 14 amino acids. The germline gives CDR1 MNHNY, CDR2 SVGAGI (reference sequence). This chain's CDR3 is CASRMAQGAETQYF. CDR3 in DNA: TGTGCCAGCCGGATGGCGCAGGGAGCGGAGACCCAGTACTTC.

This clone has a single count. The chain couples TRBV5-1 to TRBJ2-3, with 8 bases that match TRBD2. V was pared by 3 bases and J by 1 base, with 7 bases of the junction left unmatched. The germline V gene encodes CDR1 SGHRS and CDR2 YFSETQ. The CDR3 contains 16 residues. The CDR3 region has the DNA TGCGCCAGCAGCTGGGTCTCGCGGGAGGGCACAGATACGCAGTATTTT. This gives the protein CASSWVSREGTDTQYF.

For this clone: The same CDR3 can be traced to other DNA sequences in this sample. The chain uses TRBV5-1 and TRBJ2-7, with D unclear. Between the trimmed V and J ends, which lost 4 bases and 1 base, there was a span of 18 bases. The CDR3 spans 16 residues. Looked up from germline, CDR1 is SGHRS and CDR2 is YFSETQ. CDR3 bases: TGCGCCAGCAGCCTCGCCGGACCAATGGGGTCCTACGAGCAGTACTTC. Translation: CASSLAGPMGSYEQYF.

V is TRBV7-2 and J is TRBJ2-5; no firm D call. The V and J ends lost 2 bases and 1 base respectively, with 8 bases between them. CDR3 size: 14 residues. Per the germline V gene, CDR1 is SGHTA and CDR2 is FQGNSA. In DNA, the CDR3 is TGTGCCAGCAGCTTATTAGTAGTCCAAGAGACCCAGTACTTC. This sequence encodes CASSLLVVQETQYF.

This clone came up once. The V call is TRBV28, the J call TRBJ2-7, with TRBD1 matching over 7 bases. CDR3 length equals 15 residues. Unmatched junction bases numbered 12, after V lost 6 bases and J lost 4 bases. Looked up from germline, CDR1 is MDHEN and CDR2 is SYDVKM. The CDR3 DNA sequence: TGTGCCAGCAGAAAAACCGGGACAGCTCTTTACGAGCAGTACTTC. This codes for CASRKTGTALYEQYF. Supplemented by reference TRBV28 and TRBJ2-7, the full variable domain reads DVKVTQSSRYLVKRTGEKVFLECVQDMDHENMFWYRQDPGLGLRLIYFSYDVKMKEKGDIPEGYSVSREKKERFSLILESASTNQTSMYLCASRKTGTALYEQYFGPGTRLTVT.

The CDR3 nucleotides read TGCGCCAGCAGCTTGGAGGGCGGAAAGAATCAGCCCCAGCATTTT. This encodes CASSLEGGKNQPQHF. The chain uses TRBV5-1 and TRBJ1-5; D is undetermined. The CDR3 has 15 residues. In germline, CDR1 is SGHRS, CDR2 YFSETQ. Trimming removed 0 bases at V and 4 bases at J, with 11 bases between.

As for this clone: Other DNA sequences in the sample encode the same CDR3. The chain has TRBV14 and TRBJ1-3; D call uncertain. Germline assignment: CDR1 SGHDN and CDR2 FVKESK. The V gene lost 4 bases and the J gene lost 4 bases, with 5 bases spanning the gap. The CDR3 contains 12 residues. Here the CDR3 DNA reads TGTGCCAGCAGCCTAGGAGGAAACACCATATATTTT. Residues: CASSLGGNTIYF.

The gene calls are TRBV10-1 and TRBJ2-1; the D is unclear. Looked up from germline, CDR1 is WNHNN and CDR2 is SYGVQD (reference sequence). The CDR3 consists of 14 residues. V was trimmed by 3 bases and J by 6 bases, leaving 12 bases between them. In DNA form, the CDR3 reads TGCGCCAGCAGTGATTCCTACCTACCCAATGAGCAGTTCTTC. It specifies CASSDSYLPNEQFF.

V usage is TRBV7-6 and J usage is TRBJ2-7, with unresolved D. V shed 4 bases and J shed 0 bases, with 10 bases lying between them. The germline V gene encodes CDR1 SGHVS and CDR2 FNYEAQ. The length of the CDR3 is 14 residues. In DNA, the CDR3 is TGTGCCAGCAGCTCTCCGTTTGTCTCCTACGAGCAGTACTTC. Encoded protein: CASSSPFVSYEQYF.